The 8 T cell receptor beta chains reported below all come from one sample, sequenced in a study of control samples from healthy donors and cancer patients. Clones were sequenced by immunoSEQ multiplex PCR, and TCRdb holds only the in-frame ones, with some missing. Here the sample spans more than 75,000 clones, roughly nine tenths being singletons. What was sequenced was blood. Receptors originate from a man aged 45-60 years in good health.

This chain joins TRBV2 and TRBJ1-5, with D maybe TRBD1 (5 bases). CDR3 size: 15 residues. Germline assignment: CDR1 SNHLY and CDR2 FYNNEI. With 5 bases removed from V and 3 bases from J, the gap between germline ends came to 14 bases. DNA of the CDR3: TGTGCCAGCAGTAGCCAGGGTCGGGACAATCAGCCCCAGCATTTT. It specifies CASSSQGRDNQPQHF.

The rearrangement joins TRBV6-5 to TRBJ1-5; tentative D call: TRBD1 (6 bases). The CDR3 is 14 residues long. Germline V gives CDR1 MNHEY, CDR2 SVGAGI. Trimming pared 4 bases from V and 7 bases from J, leaving 14 bases between. The CDR3 sequence is CASSLDRPGQPQHF. CDR3 coding DNA: TGTGCCAGCAGTTTAGACAGGCCAGGCCAGCCCCAGCATTTT.

The CDR3 DNA sequence: TGTGCCAGTAGTCCAAAACCTACTTCGGGCACAGATACGCAGTATTTT. Encoded protein: CASSPKPTSGTDTQYF. The J gene is TRBJ2-3, the V gene TRBV19, with no clear D. Germline V gives CDR1 LNHDA, CDR2 SQIVND (reference sequence). The V end lost 5 bases, the J end lost 1 base, and 16 bases lay between the germline ends. The CDR3 has 16 amino acids.

The chain couples TRBV30 to TRBJ1-1; D is uncertain. Germline V gene sequence: CDR1 GTSNPN, CDR2 SVGIG (reference sequence). The CDR3 extends over 15 amino acids. Trimming left V 0 bases short and J 0 bases short, with 11 bases between. As DNA, the CDR3 is TGTGCCTGGAGTGTACGTGGGGTCGTGAACACTGAAGCTTTCTTT. This gives the protein CAWSVRGVVNTEAFF. Variable domain in full (rest from reference TRBV30 and TRBJ1-1): SQTIHQWPATLVQPVGSPLSLECTVEGTSNPNLYWYRQAAGRGLQLLFYSVGIGQISSEVPQNLSASRPQDRQFILSSKKLLLSDSGFYLCAWSVRGVVNTEAFFGQGTRLTVV.

This clone showed up just a few times. The chain uses TRBV2 and TRBJ2-7; TRBD2 aligns across 10 bases. This CDR3 has 16 residues. The junction had 10 bases not matched to a gene; V was cut back by 7 bases and J by 1 base. Germline CDR1 is SNHLY and CDR2 is FYNNEI. The chain's CDR3 is CASKRSSGGESYEQYF. In DNA, the CDR3 is TGTGCCAGCAAGAGGTCTAGCGGGGGAGAGTCCTACGAGCAGTACTTC.

This sequence joins TRBV11-2 and TRBJ2-5; TRBD1 matches at 9 bases. Trimming at V came to 5 bases and at J to 0 bases, leaving 7 bases not matched to a gene. CDR1 and CDR2 (germline): SGHAT, FQNNGV. This CDR3 has 16 amino acids. The CDR3 loop reads CASSGDRVGHQETQYF. The CDR3 DNA follows: TGTGCCAGCAGCGGGGACAGGGTAGGGCACCAAGAGACCCAGTACTTC.

As DNA, the CDR3 is TGTGCCAGCAGAGGGAACCCGGCCCAAGGGCGGACTGAAGCTTTCTTT. This codes for CASRGNPAQGRTEAFF. This rearrangement joins TRBV25-1 to TRBJ1-1, with D unresolved. CDR1 is MGHDK and CDR2 is SYGVNS in the germline V gene. With 6 bases removed from V and 5 bases from J, the gap between germline ends came to 22 bases. This CDR3 comprises 16 residues.

The chain carries TRBV4-1 and TRBJ2-5, with 7 nucleotides matching TRBD2. Germline CDR1 is MGHRA and CDR2 is YSYEKL. This CDR3 is 17 amino acids long. V lost 5 bases, J lost 3 bases, and 15 bases stayed unmatched. CDR3 bases: TGCGCCAGCAGCACCACCTTCCATCCTAGCGGAGAAGAGACCCAGTACTTC. The encoded protein is CASSTTFHPSGEETQYF.